This T cell receptor beta chain was documented in a study of human T cells and chemical hapten exposure. Turning to the study itself: Small discrepancies in pooled library volume mainly accounted for the varying TCR yields per sample. Notes on the study in general: Expanded TCRs produced significantly more large CDR3 similarity clusters than controls did.

Ten or more counts support this clonotype. Antigen unknown. V was cut by 5 bases and J by 8 bases, with 19 bases left in between. This CDR3 is built from 16 residues. Per germline, CDR1 SEHNR and CDR2 FQNEAQ (reference sequence). Time point in this sample: patch test 1, 2 weeks after DPC sensitization. The treatment denotes: therapeutic diphenylcyclopropenone sensitization with weekly scalp DPC. TCRdb passed the RACE reads through MiXCR, listing each CDR3 protein once. The sample carries around 380,000 distinct CDR3 sequences, 4% to 5.5% recorded once. This sequence was found in a woman aged 45-65 years with alopecia areata. Some clones in this sample may be carry-over from other donors' samples. This specimen was whole blood, taken in connection with sensitization to the hapten diphenylcyclopropenone (DPC). The chain links TRBV7-9 to TRBJ1-6; a possible D gene is TRBD1 (6 bases). CDR3: CASSAIDRPRDSPLHF. The DNA for the CDR3 is TGTGCCAGCAGCGCGATAGACAGGCCGAGGGATTCACCCCTCCACTTT.